This T cell receptor beta chain was observed in a study of PD-L1 blockade in urothelial cancer. Study-wide background: Analysis of blood occurred 3 weeks (second dose) and 6 weeks after treatment start. Blood-derived samples held a median around 130,000 T cells.

Synthetic TCR analog templates were spiked into all PCRs individually. Assay used: immunoSEQ multiplex PCR; TCRdb lists only in-frame clones, some missing. Of roughly 100,000 clones listed, less than 85% are singletons. The V and J ends lost 0 bases and 0 bases respectively, with 6 bases between them. The germline CDR1 and CDR2 sequences are SGDLS and YYNGEE. The CDR3 is made up of 14 amino acids. The time point: peripheral blood 6 weeks after treatment start. Patients had urothelial carcinoma that was locally advanced or metastatic. This material consisted of PBMCs, taken around atezolizumab (anti-PD-L1) treatment. The genes are TRBV9 and TRBJ1-2; no clear D gene. This receptor was obtained from a man between 65 and 85 years old with urothelial cancer. The CDR3 sequence is CASSVGSANYGYTF. DNA of the CDR3: TGTGCCAGCAGCGTAGGGAGTGCTAACTATGGCTACACCTTC.